The rows below give T cell receptor beta chains drawn from one sample of a study of blood T cell repertoires in COVID-19. Assay used: immunoSEQ multiplex PCR; TCRdb lists only in-frame clones, some missing. The table has tens of thousands of clones, approximately 86% seen once. The specimen was peripheral blood. These receptors were obtained from a woman in her fifties or sixties with acute or convalescent COVID-19. The CDR3 runs from the conserved cysteine through the conserved F or W. Fields, in order: J gene, D gene, V gene, clone size, CDR3 protein, CDR3 DNA. D genes are given only for firm matches. Clone size is shown for a subset of rows, as once, few, many or a class of expanded clone.

>TRBJ1-6|TRBD1|TRBV25-1|-
CASSVRDRSLSPLHF
TGTGCCAGCAGTGTCCGGGACAGATCCCTCTCACCCCTCCACTTT
>TRBJ2-1|TRBD2|TRBV11-2|-
CASSFSSAGATHFEQFF
TGTGCCAGCAGCTTCTCCTCAGCGGGAGCGACGCATTTTGAGCAGTTCTTC
>TRBJ1-4|-|TRBV4-2|-
CASSSAARGTNEKLFF
TGTGCCAGCAGCTCCGCGGCAAGGGGAACTAATGAAAAACTGTTTTTT
>TRBJ2-7|-|TRBV11-2|-
CASSLGVAYEQYF
TGTGCCAGCAGCTTAGGGGTAGCGTACGAGCAGTACTTC
>TRBJ2-3|TRBD2|TRBV18|-
CASSPLSGSGSDTQYF
TGTGCCAGCTCACCCCTTAGCGGGAGCGGGTCAGATACGCAGTATTTT
>TRBJ1-5|TRBD1|TRBV19|-
CASMGQGYQPQHF
TGTGCCAGTATGGGACAGGGGTACCAGCCCCAGCATTTT
>TRBJ1-1|-|TRBV15|-
CATSRVVTTRGGEAFF
TGTGCCACCAGCAGAGTTGTGACGACAAGGGGGGGTGAAGCTTTCTTT
>TRBJ2-3|-|TRBV19|-
CASSMTGTSTDTQYF
TGTGCCAGTAGTATGACAGGGACTAGCACAGATACGCAGTATTTT
>TRBJ1-4|TRBD1|TRBV6-1|-
CASSAWTGTGDEKLFF
TGTGCCAGCAGTGCTTGGACCGGGACAGGGGATGAAAAACTGTTTTTT
>TRBJ1-5|TRBD1|TRBV6-6|-
CASSPGTVGNQPQHF
TGTGCCAGCAGTCCCGGGACAGTGGGCAATCAGCCCCAGCATTTT
>TRBJ2-3|-|TRBV7-8|-
CASSLGLLKFTDTQYF
TGTGCCAGCAGCTTAGGACTCTTGAAATTCACAGATACGCAGTATTTT
>TRBJ1-5|-|TRBV2|-
CASSREGLGPQHF
TGTGCCAGCAGCCGGGAGGGTTTGGGGCCCCAGCATTTT
>TRBJ2-1|-|TRBV3-1/TRBV3-2|-
CASSQGRGGNEQFF
TGTGCCAGCAGCCAAGGTAGGGGAGGAAATGAGCAGTTCTTC
>TRBJ1-5|-|TRBV7-8|-
CASSSRVASNQPQHF
TGTGCCAGCAGCTCCAGGGTTGCGAGCAATCAGCCCCAGCATTTT
>TRBJ2-1|TRBD2|TRBV14|-
CASSQDLFLAGATYNEQFF
TGTGCCAGCAGCCAAGATCTCTTCCTAGCGGGAGCGACCTACAATGAGCAGTTCTTC
>TRBJ1-3|TRBD1|TRBV5-6|medium-sized
CASSLEGQGSSGNTIYF
TGTGCCAGCAGCTTGGAAGGACAGGGTTCCTCTGGAAACACCATATATTTT
>TRBJ2-1|TRBD2|TRBV3-1/TRBV3-2|few
CASSQVAGGYNEQFF
TGTGCCAGCAGCCAAGTAGCGGGGGGATACAATGAGCAGTTCTTC
>TRBJ1-3|TRBD1|TRBV6-5|-
CASSYSDRAGNTIYF
TGTGCCAGCAGTTACTCTGACAGGGCGGGAAACACCATATATTTT
>TRBJ1-1|-|TRBV5-5|-
CASSSGRGTEAFF
TGTGCCAGCAGCTCGGGCCGGGGAACTGAAGCTTTCTTT
>TRBJ2-1|-|TRBV11-2|-
CASSFYLAMSYNEQFF
TGTGCCAGCAGCTTTTATCTAGCAATGTCCTACAATGAGCAGTTCTTC
>TRBJ1-4|TRBD1|TRBV5-1|-
CASSLNTGGGEKLFF
TGCGCCAGCAGCTTGAATACAGGGGGCGGTGAAAAACTGTTTTTT
>TRBJ1-2|TRBD1|TRBV19|-
CASSRRAGTDFNYGYTF
TGTGCCAGTAGTAGGAGAGCCGGGACAGACTTTAACTATGGCTACACCTTC
>TRBJ2-4|-|TRBV19|few
CASSRVWVGQAKNIQYF
TGTGCCAGTAGTCGAGTATGGGTGGGACAAGCCAAAAACATTCAGTACTTC
>TRBJ2-2|-|TRBV15|few
CATSRDWGTGSTGELFF
TGTGCCACCAGCAGAGATTGGGGAACAGGGTCCACCGGGGAGCTGTTTTTT
>TRBJ1-1|TRBD1|TRBV2|-
CASSVGTAEAFF
TGTGCCAGCAGTGTCGGGACAGCTGAAGCTTTCTTT
>TRBJ2-1|TRBD2|TRBV12-3/TRBV12-4|-
CASGTSVNNEQFF
TGTGCCAGCGGGACTAGCGTTAACAATGAGCAGTTCTTC
>TRBJ2-7|TRBD2|TRBV6-5|-
CASSSAGLAQLEQYF
TGTGCCAGCAGTTCCGCGGGACTAGCACAGTTAGAGCAGTACTTC
>TRBJ1-5|-|TRBV19|-
CASIGINQPQHF
TGTGCCAGTATCGGGATCAATCAGCCCCAGCATTTT
>TRBJ2-1|TRBD1|TRBV2|once
CASRADRGNNEQFF
TGTGCCAGTAGGGCGGACAGGGGGAACAATGAGCAGTTCTTC
>TRBJ2-6|-|TRBV10-3|-
CAISESGGYGANVLTF
TGTGCCATCAGTGAGTCAGGAGGTTACGGGGCCAACGTCCTGACTTTC
>TRBJ1-2|TRBD1|TRBV6-5|-
CASIRDRGLYGYTF
TGTGCCAGCATCCGGGACAGGGGCCTCTATGGCTACACCTTC
>TRBJ1-5|TRBD1|TRBV27|-
CASSLSGQGAQPQHF
TGTGCCAGCAGTCTAAGTGGACAGGGGGCCCAGCCCCAGCATTTT